A single sample is the source of the 27 T cell receptor beta chains below, sequenced in a study of blood T cell repertoires in COVID-19 (TCRdb year 2020). The method behind the library was the immunoSEQ multiplex PCR assay. The immuneACCESS repertoire file appears here via TCRdb, limited to in-frame rearrangements. These files lack a portion of the clones; in checked studies, under half of the deficit traces to unresolved V genes, and the cause of the others is not known. Counted in this sample were roughly 260,000 clones; around 86% of them appeared once. Approximately 9.8% of the sample is held by the ten biggest clonotypes. What was sequenced was peripheral blood. These receptors were obtained from a man in his forties who had recovered from COVID-19.

The chain employs TRBV6-5 and TRBJ1-2, with D tentatively TRBD1 (5 bases). The CDR3 covers 14 residues. Trimming left V 10 bases short and J 3 bases short, with 18 bases between. From germline, CDR1 is MNHEY and CDR2 SVGAGI. Written as DNA, the CDR3 is TGTGCCACAACAAATACGGGGGGGGACTATGGCTACACCTTC. It specifies CATTNTGGDYGYTF.

V usage is TRBV5-1 and J usage is TRBJ2-7; 7 positions agree with TRBD2. J was trimmed by 0 bases and V by 1 base; bases with no gene match: 4. The CDR3 length is 15 residues. Germline-derived CDR1 and CDR2 are SGHRS and YFSETQ. CDR3: CASSLIGGGSYEQYF. CDR3 nucleotides: TGCGCCAGCAGCTTGATCGGCGGGGGCTCCTACGAGCAGTACTTC.

The chain employs TRBV7-2 and TRBJ1-1; D unresolved. With 5 bases removed from V and 0 bases from J, the gap between germline ends came to 13 bases. The germline CDR1 and CDR2 sequences are SGHTA and FQGNSA. This CDR3 is built from 15 residues. CDR3 residues: CASSLSGVMNTEAFF. The CDR3 DNA follows: TGTGCCAGCAGCCTCTCCGGAGTAATGAACACTGAAGCTTTCTTT.

The chain joins TRBV25-1 to TRBJ1-1; 8 bases are shared with TRBD1. CDR1 MGHDK and CDR2 SYGVNS come from the germline V gene. The CDR3 is made up of 14 amino acids. The V and J ends lost 4 bases and 4 bases, in that order; junction bases with no gene match: 5. This CDR3 is CASSGDRIGTEAFF. The CDR3 coding sequence is TGTGCCAGCAGTGGGGACAGGATTGGCACTGAAGCTTTCTTT.

The rearrangement links TRBV5-6 to TRBJ1-6; the match to TRBD1 covers 7 bases. Germline V gene data show CDR1 as SGHDT and CDR2 as YYEEEE. The V gene end was trimmed by 0 bases and the J gene end by 4 bases; junction bases not matched to a gene: 7. This CDR3 spans 17 amino acids. In DNA, the CDR3 is TGTGCCAGCAGCTTGGAAGCAGGGGGACATTATAATTCACCCCTCCACTTT. Translated, it gives CASSLEAGGHYNSPLHF. The whole variable domain, remainder taken from reference TRBV5-6 and TRBJ1-6, is DAGVTQSPTHLIKTRGQQVTLRCSPKSGHDTVSWYQQALGQGPQFIFQYYEEEERQRGNFPDRFSGHQFPNYSSELNVNALLLGDSALYLCASSLEAGGHYNSPLHFGNGTRLTVT.

This sequence joins TRBV7-2 and TRBJ2-1, with D perhaps TRBD1 (5 bases). V lost 2 bases to trimming and J lost 3 bases, with 17 bases between them. CDR1 is SGHTA, CDR2 FQGNSA, per germline. The CDR3 extends over 17 amino acids. The CDR3 spells CASSLSPTALLYNEQFF. CDR3 in DNA: TGTGCCAGCAGCTTATCCCCGACAGCGTTACTCTACAATGAGCAGTTCTTC. Complete variable domain (other parts from reference TRBV7-2 and TRBJ2-1): GAGVSQSPSNKVTEKGKDVELRCDPISGHTALYWYRQSLGQGLEFLIYFQGNSAPDKSGLPSDRFSAERTGGSVSTLTIQRTQQEDSAVYLCASSLSPTALLYNEQFFGPGTRLTVL.

This rearrangement joins TRBV19 to TRBJ1-2; a weak D match, TRBD1 (5 bases). Trimming shortened V by 4 bases and J by 3 bases, and 15 bases separated the two germline ends. CDR1 is LNHDA and CDR2 is SQIVND in the germline V gene (reference sequence). This CDR3 contains 15 residues. The CDR3 region has the DNA TGTGCCAGTAGTAACACAGGCGGACCCTACTATGGCTACACCTTC. Protein sequence: CASSNTGGPYYGYTF.

J is TRBJ2-5 and V is TRBV19; D possibly corresponds to TRBD2 (6 bases). V was clipped by 3 bases and J by 7 bases, with 12 bases between them. CDR1 LNHDA and CDR2 SQIVND come from the germline V gene (reference sequence). The CDR3 covers 13 residues. Written as DNA, the CDR3 is TGTGCCAGTAGTATGGGAGGCCCCGGGACCCAGTACTTC. Protein sequence: CASSMGGPGTQYF.

This clone occurred once. V gene TRBV4-3 combines with J gene TRBJ1-1; unclear D gene. The germline CDR1 and CDR2 sequences are LGHNA and YSLEER. Trimming stripped 0 bases from V and 7 bases from J, with 15 bases between. The length of the CDR3 is 15 residues. CDR3 nucleotides: TGCGCCAGCAGCCAAGAGTACCAGGTCCTTGGTGAAGCTTTCTTT. Protein: CASSQEYQVLGEAFF.

The chain couples TRBV18 to TRBJ1-5; 7 bases are shared with TRBD1. The CDR3 runs 17 residues. The germline V gene encodes CDR1 KGHSH and CDR2 LQKENI. V was clipped by 5 bases and J by 8 bases; unmatched bases: 18. Written as DNA, the CDR3 is TGTGCCAGCTCAATTCGGACAGGAAGGATGGGGAGAAAGCCCCAGCATTTT. Translating gives CASSIRTGRMGRKPQHF.

This clone was recorded only once. V is TRBV7-2 and J is TRBJ2-5; 8 bases are a match to TRBD2. Germline V gene lookup returns CDR1 SGHTA and CDR2 FQGNSA. CDR3 length: 15 residues. After removal of 4 bases from V and 2 bases from J, the junction contained 6 bases not matched to a gene. Here the CDR3 DNA reads TGTGCCAGCAGCTGGCGGGGGGCTCCACAAGAGACCCAGTACTTC. Encoded protein: CASSWRGAPQETQYF. Full variable domain (missing parts from reference TRBV7-2 and TRBJ2-5): GAGVSQSPSNKVTEKGKDVELRCDPISGHTALYWYRQSLGQGLEFLIYFQGNSAPDKSGLPSDRFSAERTGGSVSTLTIQRTQQEDSAVYLCASSWRGAPQETQYFGPGTRLLVL.

This clone is a singleton in its sample. This chain uses TRBV10-1 with TRBJ2-3, with D maybe TRBD1 (5 bases). The germline V and J ends were trimmed by 0 bases and 7 bases, with 11 bases remaining between them. Germline CDR1 and CDR2: WNHNN and SYGVQD (reference sequence). The CDR3 has 14 residues. The CDR3, as DNA: TGCGCCAGCAGTGAGTCAGGCAGGGCCCATACGCAGTATTTT. Its protein product is CASSESGRAHTQYF.

With regard to this clone: Given the absence of the conserved phenylalanine or tryptophan at the CDR3 end, a read error is likely. No DNA is shown, since the ends of the CDR3 on it are uncertain; the CDR3 is the one TCRdb lists. The V call is TRBV5-1, the J call TRBJ1-4; the table names TRBD1, a call not compared with the DNA. The CDR3 adds up to 13 amino acids, both ends counted. The germline V gene has CDR1 SGHRS and CDR2 YFSETQ. This chain's CDR3 is CASSLGSGTVGEL.

The V and J genes are TRBV3-1 (or the pseudogene TRBV3-2) and TRBJ2-2, with TRBD2 matching 8 bases. Germline V gene lookup returns CDR1 LGHDT and CDR2 YNNKEL (reference sequence). This CDR3 region has 20 residues. Losses at the gene ends were 0 bases for V and 6 bases for J; bases not matched to a gene: 18. CDR3 amino acids: CASSQDSWGRAGERAGELFF. CDR3 nucleotides: TGTGCCAGCAGCCAAGATTCTTGGGGGAGAGCGGGAGAAAGGGCCGGGGAGCTGTTTTTT.

The chain couples TRBV2 to TRBJ1-1, with a weak D call TRBD1 (6 bases). Germline assignment: CDR1 SNHLY and CDR2 FYNNEI. This CDR3 region has 16 residues. V lost 6 bases and J lost 1, with 18 bases in between. The CDR3 DNA is TGTGCCAGCAGCCGAACACGGACAGATTCGAACACTGAAGCTTTCTTT. This sequence encodes CASSRTRTDSNTEAFF.

The chain combines TRBV7-9 with TRBJ2-3; a weak D match, TRBD1 (8 bases). CDR1 and CDR2 (germline): SEHNR, FQNEAQ (reference sequence). Trimming shortened V by 4 bases and J by 5 bases, and 16 bases separated the two germline ends. There are 15 residues in the CDR3. CDR3 bases: TGTGCCAGCAGCTCCGAGGACAGGGAGGGAGATACGCAGTATTTT. Translation gives CASSSEDREGDTQYF.

This rearrangement joins TRBV15 to TRBJ1-3; no clear D gene. Looked up from germline, CDR1 is LNHNV and CDR2 is YYDKDF (reference sequence). The CDR3 is 19 amino acids. With 0 bases removed from V and 0 bases from J, the gap between germline ends came to 18 bases. Here the CDR3 DNA reads TGTGCCACCAGCAGAGATCTGGAACAGCTACGAGCCTCTGGAAACACCATATATTTT. Protein product: CATSRDLEQLRASGNTIYF.

The chain carries TRBV6-5 and TRBJ2-2; D perhaps matches TRBD2 (6 bases). Trimming took off 5 bases at V and 6 bases at J, with 10 bases between the two ends. Germline CDR1 MNHEY, CDR2 SVGAGI. The CDR3 has 13 amino acids. Written as DNA, the CDR3 is TGTGCCAGCAGTAACCTAGCGTCCGGGGAGCTGTTTTTT. Its protein is CASSNLASGELFF.

The V gene is TRBV6-2 or TRBV6-3, the J gene TRBJ1-5; perhaps TRBD1 as D (5 bases). V shed 2 bases and J shed 6 bases, with 11 bases lying between them. Germline V CDR1 and CDR2: MNHEY, SVGEGT. The CDR3 covers 14 residues. CDR3: CASSYGGATQPQHF. CDR3 nucleotides: TGTGCCAGCAGTTACGGAGGGGCTACTCAGCCCCAGCATTTT.

V gene TRBV20-1 combines with J gene TRBJ2-3; the D is unclear. The length of the CDR3 is 11 residues. Per the germline V gene, CDR1 is DFQATT and CDR2 is SNEGSKA (reference sequence). Trimming removed 4 bases from V and 11 bases from J, with 13 bases in between. CDR3 nucleotides: TGCAGTGCTACCGACCCCGGAGTGCAGTATTTT. This codes for CSATDPGVQYF.

The rearrangement joins TRBV10-2 to TRBJ2-7, with D possibly matching TRBD1 (6 bases). Trimming pared 7 bases from V and 5 bases from J, leaving 18 bases between. CDR1 is WSHSY, CDR2 SAAADI, per germline. The CDR3 spans 14 residues. CDR3 residues: CASIDDSSGDEQYF. The DNA of the CDR3 is TGCGCCAGCATTGACGACAGCTCAGGGGACGAGCAGTACTTC.

The CDR3 DNA reads TGTGCCAGCAGTGAACAGACAGGGTTTGATGGCTACACCTTC. Translated, it gives CASSEQTGFDGYTF. The rearrangement uses TRBV6-1 and TRBJ1-2; the match to TRBD1 covers 7 bases. The CDR3 covers 14 residues. The germline V gene encodes CDR1 MNHNS and CDR2 SASEGT. V gave up 2 bases and J gave up 6 bases; unmatched junction bases: 6.

This clone was seen a few times. This rearrangement joins TRBV27 to TRBJ1-1; D might be TRBD1 (6 bases). There are 13 residues in the CDR3. V shed 3 bases and J shed 6 bases, with 11 bases lying between them. From germline, CDR1 is MNHEY and CDR2 SMNVEV (reference sequence). CDR3 in amino acids: CASSFTRGSEAFF. CDR3 nucleotides: TGTGCCAGCAGTTTCACCAGGGGCTCTGAAGCTTTCTTT.

The V call is TRBV6-2 or TRBV6-3, the J call TRBJ1-5, with 8 nucleotides matching TRBD1. V shed 2 bases and J 7 bases; nucleotides not matched to a gene: 10. The CDR3 is made up of 16 amino acids. The germline V gene encodes CDR1 MNHEY and CDR2 SVGEGT. CDR3 sequence reads: CASSYLDRVIGQPQHF. The CDR3, as DNA: TGTGCCAGCAGTTACCTGGACAGGGTGATTGGGCAGCCCCAGCATTTT.

The V gene is TRBV6-2 or TRBV6-3, the J gene TRBJ1-5, with D hard to call. There are 14 residues in the CDR3. The germline V gene encodes CDR1 MNHEY and CDR2 SVGEGT. Trimming took off 0 bases at V and 7 bases at J, with 10 bases between the two ends. CDR3 sequence (DNA): TGTGCCAGCAGTTACTCTTCCTCAGGACAGCCCCAGCATTTT. Amino acids: CASSYSSSGQPQHF.

V and J are TRBV5-1 and TRBJ2-1, with TRBD2 matching over 8 bases. V dropped 5 bases and J dropped 0; count of bases not matched to a gene: 7. Germline CDR1 and CDR2: SGHRS and YFSETQ. The CDR3 has 16 amino acids. The CDR3 spells CASRASGFSSYNEQFF. In nucleotides, the CDR3 is TGCGCCAGCAGAGCTAGCGGGTTCAGCTCCTACAATGAGCAGTTCTTC.

The chain links TRBV11-3 to TRBJ2-1; D remains ambiguous. CDR3 length equals 14 residues. V lost 3 bases and J lost 9, with 15 bases in between. Germline CDR1 is SGHNT and CDR2 is YENEEA. Here the CDR3 reads CASSLSPSASEQFF. CDR3 sequence (DNA): TGTGCCAGCAGCTTGTCTCCCAGCGCGAGTGAGCAGTTCTTC.